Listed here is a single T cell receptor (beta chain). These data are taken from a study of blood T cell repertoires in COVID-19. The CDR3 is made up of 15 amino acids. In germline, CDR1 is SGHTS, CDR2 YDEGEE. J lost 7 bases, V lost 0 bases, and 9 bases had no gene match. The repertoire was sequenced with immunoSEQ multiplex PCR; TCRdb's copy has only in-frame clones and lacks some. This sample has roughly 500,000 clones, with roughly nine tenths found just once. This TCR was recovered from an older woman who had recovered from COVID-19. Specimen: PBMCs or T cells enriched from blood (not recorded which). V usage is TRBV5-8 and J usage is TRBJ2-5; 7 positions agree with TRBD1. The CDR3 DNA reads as TGTGCCAGCAGCTTGGGGCAGGGGGATGCCGGGACCCAGTACTTC. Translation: CASSLGQGDAGTQYF.